One sample yielded the 19 T cell receptor beta chains listed below, sequenced in a study of blood T cells in healthy people across ages. A second PCR of roughly 7 to 11 cycles used a sample-barcoded 5' primer and a J-beta primer mix. TCRdb re-derived calls from the 5' RACE reads in MiXCR, one entry per CDR3 protein. Seen here are some 790,000 distinct CDR3 sequences, roughly 26% observed once, and the top ten hold 17%. Sample: blood. All receptors derive from a woman of 80 years or more in good health.

This clonotype showed up just a few times. This may be a read error: a much more frequent sequence differs by one nucleotide. The J gene is TRBJ2-3, the V gene TRBV7-9; TRBD1 aligns across 11 bases. This CDR3 is 14 amino acids long. Germline CDR1 and CDR2: SEHNR and FQNEAQ (reference sequence). The CDR3 spells CASGWTGGTDAQYF. DNA for the CDR3: TGTGCCAGCGGATGGACAGGGGGCACAGATGCGCAGTATTTT. The full variable domain, completed using reference TRBV7-9 and TRBJ2-3, is DTGVSQNPRHKITKRGQNVTFRCDPISEHNRLYWYRQTLGQGPEFLTYFQNEAQLEKSRLLSDRFSAERPKGSFSTLEIQRTEQGDSAMYLCASGWTGGTDAQYFGPGTRLTVL.

This clonotype occurred a few times. This chain links TRBV18 with TRBJ2-1, with 10 bases aligning to TRBD2. TRBJ2-7 explains the end of the DNA better; the J call may be wrong. The CDR3 has 14 residues. Germline CDR1 is KGHSH and CDR2 is LQKENI. CDR3 sequence reads: CASSEAGGFNEQYF. CDR3 bases: TGTGCCAGCTCCGAAGCGGGGGGGTTCAATGAGCAGTACTTC.

The CDR3 loop is CASSLVVTSGGGGYEQFF. As DNA, the CDR3 is TGCGCCAGCAGCTTGGTCGTAACTAGCGGGGGGGGCGGATATGAGCAGTTCTTC. The rearrangement joins TRBV5-1 to TRBJ2-1; 13 nucleotides agree with TRBD2. The V gene end was trimmed by 0 bases and the J gene end by 8 bases; junction bases not matched to a gene: 11. The CDR3 is 18 amino acids. Germline CDR1 is SGHRS and CDR2 is YFSETQ.

This clonotype was recorded many times. This rearrangement joins TRBV4-3 to TRBJ2-7; unclear D gene. The CDR3 extends over 14 amino acids. Germline V gene data show CDR1 as LGHNA and CDR2 as YSLEER. Trimming took 0 bases from V and 3 from J, leaving 9 bases between them. DNA of the CDR3: TGCGCCAGCAGCCAAGATCTGGGCTTCTACGAGCAGTACTTC. Translating it yields CASSQDLGFYEQYF.

This clonotype was detected a few times. Possible read error: a much larger clone is one base away. J is TRBJ2-3 and V is TRBV30; 7 bases align to TRBD1. V was clipped by 3 bases and J by 4 bases; unmatched bases: 10. This CDR3 spans 15 amino acids. Germline values: CDR1 GTSNPN, CDR2 SVGIG (reference sequence). The CDR3 is CAWRGCYRGPDTQYF. CDR3 bases: TGTGCCTGGAGGGGATGTTACAGGGGCCCAGATACGCAGTATTTT.

In its sample, this clonotype was seen many times. The V gene is TRBV7-2, the J gene TRBJ2-5, with 9 bases matching TRBD1. The CDR3 has 16 residues. The trim removed 5 bases at V and 2 bases at J, leaving 9 bases unmatched. CDR1 is SGHTA and CDR2 is FQGNSA in the germline V gene. The CDR3 loop is CASSGRTGVGQETQYF. CDR3 DNA: TGTGCCAGCAGCGGACGGACAGGGGTCGGACAAGAGACCCAGTACTTC.

The chain carries TRBV7-2 and TRBJ1-3; D gene uncertain. Germline V CDR1 and CDR2: SGHTA, FQGNSA. The CDR3 is 17 amino acids. V was cut by 1 base and J by 2 bases, with 15 bases left in between. The CDR3 region has the DNA TGTGCCAGCAGCTTAGTCGAGGTTCTGGGGACTGGAAACACCATATATTTT. It specifies CASSLVEVLGTGNTIYF. Complete variable domain (other parts from reference TRBV7-2 and TRBJ1-3): GAGVSQSPSNKVTEKGKDVELRCDPISGHTALYWYRQSLGQGLEFLIYFQGNSAPDKSGLPSDRFSAERTGGSVSTLTIQRTQQEDSAVYLCASSLVEVLGTGNTIYFGEGSWLTVV.

With respect to this clonotype: One end of the junction is discordant with germline, which a read error may explain. The chain has TRBV7-3 and TRBJ2-2; no definite D call. Germline lookup yields CDR1 SGHTA and CDR2 FQGTGA. The CDR3 has 16 residues. The CDR3 region is CTSSFYGPADTGELFF. As DNA, the CDR3 is TGTACCAGCAGCTTCTACGGACCAGCAGACACCGGGGAGCTGTTTTTT.

Details on this clonotype: The junction shows a germline mismatch at one end, possibly a read error. V gene TRBV7-2 combines with J gene TRBJ1-2; unclear D gene. The CDR3 spans 13 residues. Germline CDR1 is SGHTA and CDR2 is FQGNSA. The CDR3: CASSYSGVYGCTF. The DNA for the CDR3 is TGTGCCAGCAGTTACTCTGGGGTCTATGGCTGCACCTTC.

The chain uses TRBV6-2 or TRBV6-3 and TRBJ1-5; unclear D gene. Germline V gene data show CDR1 as MNHEY and CDR2 as SVGEGT. This CDR3 has 12 amino acids. V was shortened by 8 bases and J by 0 bases, with 5 bases between the two germline ends. The CDR3 DNA is TGTGCCAGCGGTCCTAGCAATCAGCCCCAGCATTTT. The encoded protein is CASGPSNQPQHF.

In the case of this clonotype: Its ends do not fully match the called genes, so a read error is possible. V and J are TRBV4-2 and TRBJ1-2; 9 positions match TRBD1. CDR3 size: 14 residues. From germline, CDR1 is LGHNA and CDR2 YNFKEQ. The CDR3 coding sequence is TGTGCCAGCAGCCAAGGGGGACAGGGTGGTGGCTGCACCTTC. Its translation is CASSQGGQGGGCTF.

V gene TRBV30 combines with J gene TRBJ2-5; D possibly corresponds to TRBD1 (7 bases). This CDR3 region has 14 residues. CDR1 and CDR2 (germline): GTSNPN, SVGIG (reference sequence). V shed 2 bases and J shed 4 bases, with 14 bases lying between them. This CDR3 reads CAWSFRGVRETQYF. The CDR3 DNA is TGTGCCTGGAGTTTCAGGGGGGTACGAGAGACCCAGTACTTC.

The sample holds a few counts of this clonotype. The chain recombines TRBV20-1 with TRBJ1-1; D call uncertain. Germline loops: CDR1 DFQATT, CDR2 SNEGSKA (reference sequence). CDR3 length: 11 amino acids. CDR3 sequence (DNA): TGCAGGCTAAAAAAGGGCACTGAAGCTTTCTTT. Translation gives CRLKKGTEAFF.

This sequence joins TRBV3-1 and TRBJ1-2, with 8 bases aligning to TRBD1. The CDR3 is made up of 15 amino acids. Germline V CDR1 and CDR2: LGHDT, YNNKEL (reference sequence). The ends lost 3 bases at V and 0 bases at J; junction bases unmatched: 3. CDR3: CASSHLTGANYGYTF. CDR3 DNA: TGTGCCAGCAGCCATTTGACAGGGGCTAACTATGGCTACACCTTC.

This chain joins TRBV6-5 and TRBJ1-1; D not certain. The CDR3 sequence is 13 residues long. V lost 7 bases and J 0 bases, leaving 9 bases between the germline ends. Germline V lookup: CDR1 MNHEY, CDR2 SVGAGI. CDR3 in amino acids: CASTGSMNTEAFF. In DNA form, the CDR3 reads TGTGCCAGCACTGGCAGCATGAACACTGAAGCTTTCTTT.

There are many counts of this clonotype. The J gene is TRBJ2-5, the V gene TRBV5-1; weak D call: TRBD1 (5 bases). Germline CDR1 reads SGHRS; CDR2 reads YFSETQ. The CDR3 is 12 amino acids. V was clipped by 4 bases and J by 4 bases, with 8 bases between them. CDR3 in DNA: TGCGCCAGCAGCGAGACAGTAGAGACCCAGTACTTC. Amino acids: CASSETVETQYF.

This chain links TRBV30 with TRBJ2-5; D is perhaps TRBD1 or TRBD2 (5 bases each). CDR1 and CDR2 (germline): GTSNPN, SVGIG (reference sequence). Trimming cost V 1 base and J 6 bases, with 6 bases left between them. This CDR3 has 11 amino acids. The CDR3 sequence is CAWSGGQTQYF. DNA for the CDR3: TGTGCCTGGAGTGGGGGACAGACCCAGTACTTC.

With respect to this clonotype: This clone may be a read error of a much larger clone one base away. The chain employs TRBV7-2 and TRBJ1-5; D gene ambiguous. V lost 4 bases and J 11 bases, leaving 15 bases between the germline ends. This CDR3 has 13 residues. Germline V CDR1 and CDR2: SGHTA, FQGNSA. The CDR3 loop is CASSSDYPQSQHF. DNA of the CDR3: TGTGCCAGCAGCTCTGATTACCCCCAGTCCCAGCATTTT.

About this clonotype itself: A much larger clone lies a single base off, so this may be a read error. The V and J genes are TRBV7-2 and TRBJ1-6; no clear D. Deletions cut 5 bases from V and 18 bases from J, with 23 bases between. Per the germline V gene, CDR1 is SGHTA and CDR2 is FQGNSA. The length of the CDR3 is 14 residues. The CDR3 DNA sequence: TGTGCCAGCAGCGCTGGCTCAACGCTAGGCTCCCCCCACTTT. It specifies CASSAGSTLGSPHF.